A selection of T cell receptor beta chains follows, all from one sample in a study of chemoradiotherapy in HPV16-positive cancers. Profiling relied on immunoSEQ multiplex PCR, and the TCRdb table lists in-frame clones only, not all of them. The repertoire holds 9,500 to 15,000 clones, with around 90% as singletons. This material was collected from a patient who underwent chemoradiotherapy. These receptors all stem from a human donor with HPV-associated anogenital cancer. Each CDR3 is given without its conserved first and last residue.

TRBV6-5 | ASSRRGPMNTEAF
TRBV10-2 | ATAFKVETQY
TRBV11-3 | ASSRWGGGPYQETQY
TRBV7-9 | ASSRGLAGAGELF
TRBV6-5 | ASTSPATEAF
TRBV29-1 | SVGRRNTGELF
TRBV7-6 | ASSIPGTSFPDTQY
TRBV19 | ASKGDLHTDTQY
TRBV14 | ASSQDWADWASNEQF
TRBV11-3 | ASSLDSVGALTQY
TRBV10-1 | ARSSNRDRELDTQY
TRBV10-3 | ATQTAGNTGELF
TRBV5-6 | ASSLSGANTEAF
TRBV2 | ASTSLGWGTATNEKLF
TRBV6-1 | ASSVGSGRIAKNIQY
TRBV30 | AWRTAGSIKQY
TRBV9 | ASGTWANSPLH
TRBV7-6 | ASSHRLGGAYEQY
TRBV7-8 | ASSLWGPGATQKTQY
TRBV9 | ASSADPFFREPQH
TRBV30 | AWRNFDENTEAF
TRBV5-1 | ASSPGLSNTEAF
TRBV4-1 | ASSLAPAGITDTQY
TRBV27 | ASSRGGVLAEAF
TRBV5-1 | ASSWAPTGVNGYT
TRBV4-1 | ASSQERDTQY
TRBV30 | AWSEFVGYT
TRBV5-1 | ASSLGLAQETQY
TRBV7-3 | ASSLMGGPDEQY
TRBV7-3 | ASSLTGHRNTGELF
TRBV27 | ASSLMGNQPQH
TRBV28 | ASSLPRGRGV
TRBV29-1 | SSYGLRTGGYGYT
TRBV5-8 | ASSPGQMGNQPQH
TRBV29-1 | SGLTGSNTIY
TRBV7-8 | ASSLSGLLNTEAF
TRBV11-3 | ASSLTDRSSYNEQF
TRBV27 | ASGRDSSQETQY
TRBV6-5 | ASSYSSGNTDTQY
TRBV21-1 | ASSAYLGGRETQY
TRBV19 | ASSTGLDQETQY
TRBV2 | ASSEVPGTYEQY
TRBV5-5 | ASNLVVGYNEQF
TRBV11-2 | ASSLGASIAYEQY
TRBV9 | ASSVGLAGSWGEQY
TRBV10-2 | ASSDVGRALDTQY
TRBV5-6 | ASSRRDYNNEQF
TRBV5-1 | ASSLAGDNYGYT
TRBV15 | ATSPGAHSYEQY
TRBV13 | ASSLGSLAGLPDTQY
TRBV7-9 | ASSDVGGSTEAF
TRBV6-1 | ASSETGGGYT
TRBV9 | ASSVGSGRPDTQY
TRBV5-1 | ASSRDTGLAAYEQY
TRBV27 | ASSPYVLTSNQPQH